This TCR beta chain was sequenced for a study of T cells after yellow fever vaccination. The study's findings and limits: Subsequent booster samples again held most clones from primary vaccination (96% CD4, approximately 85% CD8). FACS-sorted repertoires could harbor abundant contaminating bulk-population clonotypes.

J lost 1 base, V lost 5 bases, and 7 bases had no gene match. The CDR3 spans 16 residues. Looked up from germline, CDR1 is SGHTA and CDR2 is FQGNSA. Of note for this clonotype: Its antigen is unknown.

Conversion of TCR transcripts into cDNA relied on 5'RACE template switching, which added a universal primer site and UMIs. TCRdb passed the 5' RACE reads through MiXCR, listing each CDR3 protein once. The sample holds a few hundred thousand distinct CDR3 sequences, 8.5% to 10% seen once. The chain uses TRBV7-2 and TRBJ2-2; 7 nucleotides match TRBD1. This clonotype originated in a man in his late teens or twenties who received the YFV17D yellow fever vaccine. This specimen was CD4+ T cells sorted from PBMCs, taken 5 days after the yellow fever booster vaccination. The CDR3 loop reads CASSRAGTVNTGELFF. CDR3 nucleotide sequence: TGTGCCAGCAGCCGTGCCGGGACAGTGAACACCGGGGAGCTGTTTTTT.